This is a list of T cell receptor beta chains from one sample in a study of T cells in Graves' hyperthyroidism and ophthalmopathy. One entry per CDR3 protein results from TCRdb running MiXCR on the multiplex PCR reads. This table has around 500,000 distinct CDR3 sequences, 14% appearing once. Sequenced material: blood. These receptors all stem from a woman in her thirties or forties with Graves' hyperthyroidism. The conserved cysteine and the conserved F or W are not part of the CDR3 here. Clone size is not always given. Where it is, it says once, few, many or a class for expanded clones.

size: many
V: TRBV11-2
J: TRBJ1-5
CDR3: ASSLSGASEPQH

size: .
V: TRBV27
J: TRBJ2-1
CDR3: ASSLTSGNEQF

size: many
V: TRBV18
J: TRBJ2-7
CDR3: ASSPSSLAASYEQY

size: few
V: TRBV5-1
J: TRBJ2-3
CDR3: ASSLLYQDTQY

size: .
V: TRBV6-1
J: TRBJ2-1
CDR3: ASSGKGDGYNEQF

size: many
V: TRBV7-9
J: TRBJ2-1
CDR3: ASSHIVSTYSYNEQF

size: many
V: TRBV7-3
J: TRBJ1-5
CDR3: ASSSPTGTVYRYQPQH

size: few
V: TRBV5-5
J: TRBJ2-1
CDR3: ASSPRDSVTNEQF

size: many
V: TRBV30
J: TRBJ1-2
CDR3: AWSVLGQEGLYGYT

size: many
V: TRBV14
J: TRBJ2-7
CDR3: ASSQENGYEQY

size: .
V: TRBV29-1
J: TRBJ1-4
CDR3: NVRDNEKLF

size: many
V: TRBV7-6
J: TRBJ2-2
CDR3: ASSPAVIEFVGELF

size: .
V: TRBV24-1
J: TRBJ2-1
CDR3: ATSDWGFASGGFRQF

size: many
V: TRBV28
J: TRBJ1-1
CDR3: ASSSWGLNTEAF

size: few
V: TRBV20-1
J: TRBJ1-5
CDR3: SARGGHAED

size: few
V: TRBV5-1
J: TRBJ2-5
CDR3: ASSSRSGVQETQY

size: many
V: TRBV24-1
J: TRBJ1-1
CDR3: ATSDLDSKAF

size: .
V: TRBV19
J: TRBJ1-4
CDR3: ATNAGTWGKLF

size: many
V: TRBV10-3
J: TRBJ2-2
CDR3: ASRLADNTGELF

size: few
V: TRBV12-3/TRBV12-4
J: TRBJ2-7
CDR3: ASSYKDRGFEEQY

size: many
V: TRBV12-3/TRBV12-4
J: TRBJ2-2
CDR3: ASSSTSGPNTGELF

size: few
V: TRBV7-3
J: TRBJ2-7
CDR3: ASSSRLAGVDEQY

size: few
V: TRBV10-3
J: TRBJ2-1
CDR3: AITGSYNEQF

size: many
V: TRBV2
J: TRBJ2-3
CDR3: ASRNWGPTSTDTQY

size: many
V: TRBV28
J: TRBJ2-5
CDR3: ASSFIPPPGTGVRETQY

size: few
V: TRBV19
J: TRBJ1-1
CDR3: ASIQTGRAEAF

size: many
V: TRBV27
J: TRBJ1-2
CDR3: ASRPTGGLHGYT

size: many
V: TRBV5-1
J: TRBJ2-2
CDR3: ASSKGLAGANTGELF

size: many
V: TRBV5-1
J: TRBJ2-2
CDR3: ASSPRGAGELF

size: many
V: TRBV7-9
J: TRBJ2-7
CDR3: ASSEGERVEQY

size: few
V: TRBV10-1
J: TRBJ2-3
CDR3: ASSRDSLFGTDTQY

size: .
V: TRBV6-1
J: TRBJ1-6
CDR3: ASSEMRGHSPLH

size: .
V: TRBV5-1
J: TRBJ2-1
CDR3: ASSLRAGGVVDEQF

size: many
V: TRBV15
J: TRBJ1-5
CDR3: ATSRDSSNQPQH

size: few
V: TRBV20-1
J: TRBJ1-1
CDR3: SALTGKTTEAF

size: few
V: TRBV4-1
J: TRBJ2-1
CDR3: ASNDGLGASYNEQF

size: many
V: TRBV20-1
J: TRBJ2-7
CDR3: SARVGAQGYEQY

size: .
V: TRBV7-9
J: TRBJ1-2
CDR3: ASSLDPGTYGYT

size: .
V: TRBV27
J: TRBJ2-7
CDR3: ASSPPGREGYEQY

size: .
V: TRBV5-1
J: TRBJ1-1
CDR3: ASSSRTGGDEAF

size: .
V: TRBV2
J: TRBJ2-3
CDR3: ASSGGRAPSDTQY

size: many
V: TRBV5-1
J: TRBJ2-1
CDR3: ASSLTGRGDNEQF

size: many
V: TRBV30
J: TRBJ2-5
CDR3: ATSVGQETQY

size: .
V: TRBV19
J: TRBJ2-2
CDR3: ASRDRANTGELF

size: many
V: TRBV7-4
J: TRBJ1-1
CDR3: ASSQRDSGNTEAF

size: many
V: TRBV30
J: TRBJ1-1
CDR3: AWSRAGNTEAF

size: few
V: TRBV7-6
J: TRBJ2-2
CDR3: ASSANRDFQSGELF